Below are 2 T cell receptor beta chains sequenced from a single sample in a study of cytomegalovirus exposure and HLA in healthy donors. This PCR relied on a set of 60 Vbeta primers and 13 Jbeta primers. Sequencing used immunoSEQ multiplex PCR; TCRdb keeps in-frame clones, though not all of them. This sample has some 77,000 clones, with over 70% found just once. The material sequenced was PBMCs. Receptors were obtained from a man aged 50 to 59 in good health and CMV-seropositive.

As DNA, the CDR3 is TGCGCCAGCAGCCCGGACGGGGGCAATCAGCCCCAGCATTTT. Its translation: CASSPDGGNQPQHF. V usage is TRBV5-1 and J usage is TRBJ1-5; D not resolved. In germline, CDR1 is SGHRS, CDR2 YFSETQ. V was clipped by 4 bases and J by 2 bases, with 10 bases between them. The CDR3 is made up of 14 amino acids.

The rearrangement uses TRBV5-4 and TRBJ2-3; 7 nucleotides line up with TRBD2. V gave up 4 bases and J gave up 0 bases; unmatched junction bases: 8. Per germline, CDR1 SGHNT and CDR2 YYREEE (reference sequence). The CDR3 has 16 amino acids. Here the CDR3 reads CASSPVLAGSTDTQYF. CDR3 in DNA: TGTGCCAGCAGCCCTGTATTAGCGGGTAGCACAGATACGCAGTATTTT.